The 10 T cell receptor beta chains in this list originate from one sample, sequenced in a study of blood T cell repertoires in COVID-19. Data came from immunoSEQ multiplex PCR; TCRdb stores just in-frame clones and leaves some out. This sample has under 200,000 clones; 70% to 85% occur once, and the top ten carry about 5%. The sequenced material came from PBMCs or T cells enriched from blood (not recorded which). Source of these receptors: a woman in her sixties with acute COVID-19.

This chain joins TRBV29-1 and TRBJ2-5; D gene uncertain. Germline loops: CDR1 SQVTM, CDR2 ANQGSEA. The CDR3 has 12 amino acids. V dropped 4 bases and J dropped 2 bases, with 8 bases sitting between them. The CDR3 loop reads CSVGQIQETQYF. The CDR3 nucleotides read TGCAGCGTTGGCCAGATACAAGAGACCCAGTACTTC.

The CDR3 DNA sequence: TGTGCCAGCAGTTACTCGGGACTTGCTACAGGAAACACCATATATTTT. Its translation: CASSYSGLATGNTIYF. The genes are TRBV6-5 and TRBJ1-3; D is possibly TRBD1 (5 bases). CDR1 and CDR2 from the germline V gene are MNHEY and SVGAGI. Trimming shortened V by 0 bases and J by 4 bases, and 13 bases separated the two germline ends. The CDR3 contains 16 residues.

This chain links TRBV30 with TRBJ2-1; TRBD1 aligns across 8 bases. The CDR3 contains 15 residues. Trimming removed 5 bases from V and 4 bases from J; junction bases left unmatched: 10. Germline V lookup: CDR1 GTSNPN, CDR2 SVGIG (reference sequence). CDR3 loop: CAWGLRDRLYNEQFF. The CDR3 DNA reads TGTGCCTGGGGCCTCAGGGACAGGTTGTACAATGAGCAGTTCTTC.

This chain links TRBV6-2 or TRBV6-3 with TRBJ2-3; a weak D match, TRBD2 (6 bases). With 4 bases removed from V and 0 bases from J, the gap between germline ends came to 14 bases. Germline V gene data show CDR1 as MNHEY and CDR2 as SVGEGT. The CDR3 consists of 16 residues. DNA for the CDR3: TGTGCCAGCAGTTCCGGTACGGGACTCAGCACAGATACGCAGTATTTT. Residues: CASSSGTGLSTDTQYF.

This chain connects TRBV7-9 to TRBJ2-2, with 9 bases identical to TRBD1. Trimming took 8 bases from V and 4 from J; bases not matched to a gene: 14. The length of the CDR3 is 17 residues. Germline assignment: CDR1 SEHNR and CDR2 FQNEAQ (reference sequence). The CDR3 nucleotides are TGTGCCAGCCCGAAACCCGGAACACAGGGGGCCACCGGGGAGCTGTTTTTT. Translation gives CASPKPGTQGATGELFF. Looking up the rest from reference TRBV7-9 and TRBJ2-2 gives the full variable domain: DTGVSQNPRHKITKRGQNVTFRCDPISEHNRLYWYRQTLGQGPEFLTYFQNEAQLEKSRLLSDRFSAERPKGSFSTLEIQRTEQGDSAMYLCASPKPGTQGATGELFFGEGSRLTVL.

This clone was observed a few times. CDR3 amino acids: CASSPGGAIPLPEQYV. CDR3 bases: TGTGCCAGCAGCCCCGGGGGGGCCATACCGCTACCCGAGCAGTACGTC. This chain connects TRBV5-4 to TRBJ2-7; 8 bases agree with TRBD2. J lost 6 bases, V lost 4 bases, and 15 bases had no gene match. The V gene's germline CDR1 is SGHNT and CDR2 YYREEE (reference sequence). There are 16 residues in the CDR3.

The CDR3 loop reads CASSGQAGTGELFF. In nucleotides, the CDR3 is TGTGCCAGCAGTGGTCAAGCGGGCACCGGGGAGCTGTTTTTT. The chain has TRBV11-3 and TRBJ2-2; D perhaps matches TRBD2 (6 bases). CDR3 length: 14 amino acids. The ends were cut back, 6 bases at V and 4 bases at J, with 12 bases in the middle. Germline V gene sequence: CDR1 SGHNT, CDR2 YENEEA.

The chain has TRBV2 and TRBJ1-2, with D possibly matching TRBD1 (5 bases). The CDR3 sequence is 13 residues long. Germline CDR1 SNHLY, CDR2 FYNNEI. V was shortened by 6 bases and J by 4 bases, with 12 bases between the two germline ends. CDR3 loop: CASRGPGPYGYTF. CDR3 coding DNA: TGTGCCAGCAGGGGTCCAGGGCCCTATGGCTACACCTTC.

This chain uses TRBV30 with TRBJ1-3, with D uncertain. CDR3 length: 13 amino acids. The germline V gene encodes CDR1 GTSNPN and CDR2 SVGIG (reference sequence). V lost 4 bases to trimming and J lost 6 bases, with 13 bases between them. The CDR3: CAWKWAPENTIYF. The CDR3 DNA is TGTGCCTGGAAGTGGGCCCCGGAAAACACCATATATTTT.

The chain employs TRBV25-1 and TRBJ1-2; TRBD1 matches 8 bases. Germline assignment: CDR1 MGHDK and CDR2 SYGVNS. The CDR3 covers 13 residues. V dropped 7 bases and J dropped 5; count of bases not matched to a gene: 6. CDR3 sequence: CASMGQALYGYTF. The DNA of the CDR3 is TGTGCCAGCATGGGACAGGCACTTTATGGCTACACCTTC.